The 30 T cell receptor beta chains below come from one sample, sequenced in a study of identifying expanded T cells in peripheral blood. Here immunoSEQ multiplex PCR was the method, and the copy in TCRdb shows in-frame clones only, minus some. The sample includes tens of thousands of clones, around four fifths of them seen just once. Sequencing was performed on blood. These receptor sequences come from a person between 18 and 75 years old in good health.

The chain uses TRBV5-6 and TRBJ1-2; D unresolved. The V gene's germline CDR1 is SGHDT and CDR2 YYEEEE. This CDR3 is built from 15 residues. Deletions cut 1 base from V and 7 bases from J, with 17 bases between. The CDR3 bases are TGTGCCAGCAGCTTGTACCCGGGTATAGGAGGTGGCTACACCTTC. Translation: CASSLYPGIGGGYTF.

V and J are TRBV7-3 and TRBJ2-3; 8 nucleotides align to TRBD1. There are 14 residues in the CDR3. Germline trimming cut 5 bases from V and 2 bases from J; bases unmatched to any gene: 3. The germline V gene encodes CDR1 SGHTA and CDR2 FQGTGA. The CDR3 loop reads CASSSQGATDTQYF. The DNA of the CDR3 is TGTGCCAGCAGCAGCCAGGGGGCCACAGATACGCAGTATTTT.

The chain has TRBV7-6 and TRBJ2-1, with 14 bases matching TRBD2. Germline values: CDR1 SGHVS, CDR2 FNYEAQ. The V segment lost 5 bases and the J segment 9 bases; nucleotides outside the gene matches: 9. CDR3 size: 16 residues. The DNA of the CDR3 is TGTGCCAGCAGCAGGACGGGGACTAGCGGGGGTACTGAGCAGTTCTTC. Translated: CASSRTGTSGGTEQFF. Looking up the rest from reference TRBV7-6 and TRBJ2-1 gives the full variable domain: GAGVSQSPRYKVTKRGQDVALRCDPISGHVSLYWYRQALGQGPEFLTYFNYEAQQDKSGLPNDRFSAERPEGSISTLTIQRTEQRDSAMYRCASSRTGTSGGTEQFFGPGTRLTVL.

A few counts support this clone. The chain links TRBV19 to TRBJ1-1; no reliable D call. With 6 bases removed from V and 5 bases from J, the gap between germline ends came to 7 bases. The CDR3 is 11 amino acids. Germline assignment: CDR1 LNHDA and CDR2 SQIVND (reference sequence). In DNA, the CDR3 is TGTGCCAGTAGGGGAAGAACTGAAGCTTTCTTT. Translated, it gives CASRGRTEAFF.

The chain employs TRBV29-1 and TRBJ2-5; maybe TRBD2 (6 bases). Germline V gene lookup returns CDR1 SQVTM and CDR2 ANQGSEA. V gave up 7 bases and J gave up 7 bases, with 16 bases separating them. This CDR3 is 12 amino acids long. This CDR3 reads CSETSYGGTQYF. The CDR3 DNA sequence: TGCAGCGAGACTTCATACGGGGGGACCCAGTACTTC.

This chain uses TRBV5-1 with TRBJ2-2; 7 positions match TRBD2. CDR1 is SGHRS, CDR2 YFSETQ, per germline. V shed 4 bases and J 0 bases; nucleotides not matched to a gene: 3. This CDR3 has 15 amino acids. The CDR3 DNA is TGCGCCAGCAGCACGAGCGGGGCGAACACCGGGGAGCTGTTTTTT. This sequence encodes CASSTSGANTGELFF.

The chain has TRBV5-1 and TRBJ2-2; TRBD1 matches at 7 bases. The CDR3 spans 14 residues. The germline CDR1 and CDR2 sequences are SGHRS and YFSETQ. V lost 1 base, J lost 4 bases, and 1 base stayed unmatched. The CDR3 sequence is CASSLRTGTGELFF. CDR3 coding DNA: TGCGCCAGCAGCTTGCGGACAGGCACCGGGGAGCTGTTTTTT.

In nucleotides, the CDR3 is TGTGCCACCAGCAGAGATCGGGGGTGGGGCACTGAAGCTTTCTTT. Translating it yields CATSRDRGWGTEAFF. The gene calls are TRBV15 and TRBJ1-1, with D possibly matching TRBD1 (5 bases). Germline CDR1 is LNHNV and CDR2 is YYDKDF (reference sequence). This CDR3 is built from 15 residues. V lost 0 bases to trimming and J lost 4 bases, with 12 bases between them.

This chain joins TRBV4-3 and TRBJ1-1; 9 bases map to TRBD1. This CDR3 comprises 14 residues. Looked up from germline, CDR1 is LGHNA and CDR2 is YSLEER. V trimming: 4 bases; J trimming: 4 bases; junction bases outside the gene matches: 4. CDR3 region: CASSRDRVRTEAFF. Here the CDR3 DNA reads TGCGCCAGCAGCCGGGACAGGGTGCGCACTGAAGCTTTCTTT.

The V and J genes are TRBV6-1 and TRBJ1-6; a possible D gene is TRBD1 (5 bases). Deletions cut 5 bases from V and 10 bases from J, with 15 bases between. The CDR3 is 14 amino acids. Germline CDR1 and CDR2: MNHNS and SASEGT. The CDR3, as DNA: TGTGCCAGCAGTCCCAGGGTTTCGCAGTCACCCCTCCACTTT. Its protein product is CASSPRVSQSPLHF.

About this clone: Its ends do not fully match the called genes, so a read error is possible. The chain is built from TRBV5-1 and TRBJ1-3, with 8 bases lining up with TRBD1. There are 14 residues in the CDR3. Looked up from germline, CDR1 is SGHRS and CDR2 is YFSETQ. The CDR3 DNA sequence: TGCGCCAGCAGCTTGGGTCAGGGGGCAAACGCCATATATTTT. It yields the protein CASSLGQGANAIYF.

V gene TRBV28 combines with J gene TRBJ2-5; 9 bases are shared with TRBD2. Unmatched junction bases numbered 7, after V lost 4 bases and J lost 4 bases. This CDR3 comprises 15 residues. In germline, CDR1 is MDHEN, CDR2 SYDVKM. CDR3: CASSSPRGGGETQYF. Here the CDR3 DNA reads TGTGCCAGCAGTTCCCCGCGGGGGGGAGGAGAGACCCAGTACTTC.

This clone came up once. The chain recombines TRBV6-1 with TRBJ1-5, with a tentative D call TRBD1 (6 bases). CDR3 length: 15 amino acids. Germline V gene sequence: CDR1 MNHNS, CDR2 SASEGT. V lost 8 bases, J lost 0 bases, and 14 bases lay in between. CDR3 loop: CASLGQPYSNQPQHF. Written as DNA, the CDR3 is TGTGCCAGCCTCGGACAGCCTTATAGCAATCAGCCCCAGCATTTT.

This chain links TRBV29-1 with TRBJ2-2; the D gene is possibly TRBD2 (5 bases). There are 15 residues in the CDR3. Trimming stripped 6 bases from V and 5 bases from J, with 19 bases between. Germline assignment: CDR1 SQVTM and CDR2 ANQGSEA. CDR3 nucleotides: TGCAGCGTCATGAGGCGGACTGACATTACCGGGGAGCTGTTTTTT. Translated: CSVMRRTDITGELFF.

The rearrangement joins TRBV19 to TRBJ2-7; a weak D match, TRBD2 (6 bases). This CDR3 comprises 14 residues. CDR1 and CDR2 from the germline V gene are LNHDA and SQIVND (reference sequence). V lost 8 bases to trimming and J lost 7 bases, with 21 bases between them. The CDR3 coding sequence is TGTGCCAGTCGCCGGGACTCTGCCTTCGGGGAGCAGTACTTC. This sequence encodes CASRRDSAFGEQYF.

The rearrangement links TRBV5-1 to TRBJ2-2; 9 bases line up with TRBD2. J gave up 5 bases and V 2 bases, and 4 bases lay outside the gene matches. CDR1 and CDR2 from the germline V gene are SGHRS and YFSETQ. This CDR3 has 15 residues. CDR3 in amino acids: CASSFQAGGTGELFF. For the CDR3, the DNA is TGCGCCAGCAGCTTCCAAGCGGGGGGTACCGGGGAGCTGTTTTTT.

The gene calls are TRBV30 and TRBJ1-1; D uncertain. The CDR3 covers 11 residues. Germline-derived CDR1 and CDR2 are GTSNPN and SVGIG (reference sequence). The V end was cut by 3 bases, the J end by 4 bases, with 6 bases between. CDR3 loop: CAWSPATEAFF. The DNA for the CDR3 is TGTGCCTGGAGCCCGGCCACTGAAGCTTTCTTT.

V gene TRBV7-8 combines with J gene TRBJ2-5, with D perhaps matching TRBD2 (5 bases). In germline, CDR1 is SGHVS, CDR2 FQNEAQ. The CDR3 has 14 amino acids. V shed 3 bases and J shed 5 bases, with 13 bases lying between them. The CDR3, as DNA: TGTGCCAGCAGCTTCACCGGGAATGGGGAGACCCAGTACTTC. It yields the protein CASSFTGNGETQYF.

The rearrangement links TRBV6-1 to TRBJ1-2; D unclear. The CDR3 has 13 amino acids. Germline CDR1 and CDR2: MNHNS and SASEGT. Trimming stripped 2 bases from V and 5 bases from J, with 9 bases between. The CDR3 is CASSEQWEYGYTF. The CDR3 DNA follows: TGTGCCAGCAGTGAACAGTGGGAATATGGCTACACCTTC.

The gene calls are TRBV27 and TRBJ2-1; D ambiguous. The CDR3 consists of 13 residues. Germline V CDR1 and CDR2: MNHEY, SMNVEV (reference sequence). Trimming pared 2 bases from V and 10 bases from J, leaving 12 bases between. CDR3 sequence reads: CASSLAHRAEQFF. The CDR3 nucleotides are TGTGCCAGCAGTTTAGCCCACAGAGCAGAGCAGTTCTTC.

The V call is TRBV5-4, the J call TRBJ1-2; no definite D call. Deletions cut 0 bases from V and 3 bases from J, with 9 bases between. The germline V gene has CDR1 SGHNT and CDR2 YYREEE (reference sequence). The CDR3 loop spans 14 amino acids. CDR3: CASSLGEGYYGYTF. In nucleotides, the CDR3 is TGTGCCAGCAGCTTGGGTGAGGGCTACTATGGCTACACCTTC.

The V gene is TRBV6-1, the J gene TRBJ1-1; a weak D match, TRBD1 (5 bases). Trimming took off 3 bases at V and 0 bases at J, with 8 bases between the two ends. This CDR3 is built from 14 residues. Germline CDR1 reads MNHNS; CDR2 reads SASEGT. DNA of the CDR3: TGTGCCAGCAGTGAGGCAGGGTTGAACACTGAAGCTTTCTTT. This sequence encodes CASSEAGLNTEAFF.

The V and J genes are TRBV2 and TRBJ1-2; possible D gene TRBD1, 6 bases. Germline V CDR1 and CDR2: SNHLY, FYNNEI. V lost 7 bases and J lost 6, with 9 bases in between. The CDR3 length is 11 residues. The CDR3 loop reads CASKQGDGYTF. In DNA form, the CDR3 reads TGTGCCAGCAAACAGGGCGATGGCTACACCTTC.

The gene calls are TRBV7-9 and TRBJ2-7; 7 bases align to TRBD2. V gave up 0 bases and J gave up 3 bases; unmatched junction bases: 2. CDR1 and CDR2 from the germline V gene are SEHNR and FQNEAQ (reference sequence). This CDR3 region has 14 residues. The CDR3 nucleotides read TGTGCCAGCAGCTTAGCTGCGGGGGTCTACGAGCAGTACTTC. Translating it yields CASSLAAGVYEQYF.

This clone was observed a handful of times. The junction departs from the called germline gene at one end, perhaps through a read error. This chain links TRBV7-9 with TRBJ2-5; the D is unclear. The CDR3 extends over 14 amino acids. Germline V gives CDR1 SEHNR, CDR2 FQNEAQ (reference sequence). The CDR3 bases are TGTGCCAGCAGATTAGACCGGGTCCAAGAGACCCAGTACTTC. It is translated as CASRLDRVQETQYF.

J is TRBJ1-1 and V is TRBV29-1; weak D call: TRBD1 (6 bases). Germline V gene sequence: CDR1 SQVTM, CDR2 ANQGSEA. Trimming stripped 4 bases from V and 1 base from J, with 16 bases between. The length of the CDR3 is 15 residues. CDR3 region: CSVGITGARNTEAFF. CDR3 bases: TGCAGCGTTGGAATCACGGGGGCAAGGAACACTGAAGCTTTCTTT.

J is TRBJ1-3 and V is TRBV10-3, with D unresolved. Germline V lookup: CDR1 ENHRY, CDR2 SYGVKD. This CDR3 has 11 amino acids. Trimming removed 3 bases from V and 13 bases from J, with 10 bases in between. CDR3 protein: CAISDNRLIYF. The CDR3 nucleotides are TGTGCCATCAGTGATAACCGCCTAATATATTTT.

The chain employs TRBV4-2 and TRBJ2-5, with D maybe TRBD2 (5 bases). Germline V gives CDR1 LGHNA, CDR2 YNFKEQ. V was trimmed by 2 bases and J by 5 bases, leaving 12 bases between them. This CDR3 region has 14 residues. The CDR3, as DNA: TGTGCCAGCAGCCAAAAACGGGGTGCGGAGACCCAGTACTTC. Protein sequence: CASSQKRGAETQYF.

The chain has TRBV5-1 and TRBJ1-1; D is undetermined. The ends were cut back, 7 bases at V and 1 base at J, with 14 bases in the middle. Germline-derived CDR1 and CDR2 are SGHRS and YFSETQ. This CDR3 is 14 amino acids long. The CDR3 DNA is TGCGCCAGCCGTAGGCTGGGCTCGAACACTGAAGCTTTCTTT. Translation: CASRRLGSNTEAFF.

The chain carries TRBV11-2 and TRBJ2-6, with TRBD2 as a possible D gene (5 bases). With 4 bases removed from V and 0 bases from J, the gap between germline ends came to 7 bases. The V gene's germline CDR1 is SGHAT and CDR2 FQNNGV. The CDR3 covers 15 residues. The CDR3 nucleotides are TGTGCCAGCAGCTCCGAGGGCTCTGGGGCCAACGTCCTGACTTTC. It specifies CASSSEGSGANVLTF.